Below are 18 T cell receptor beta chains sequenced from a single sample in a study of blood T cell repertoires in COVID-19. This table comes from immunoSEQ multiplex PCR, and its TCRdb copy is limited to in-frame clones, with some not included. The profile shows fewer than 100,000 clones, over 75% of them singletons. The sample comprised peripheral blood. The receptors stem from a woman older than 75 with acute or convalescent COVID-19.

The chain joins TRBV7-9 to TRBJ2-2; possible D gene TRBD1, 6 bases. CDR1 is SEHNR, CDR2 FQNEAQ, per germline (reference sequence). The CDR3 is made up of 15 amino acids. The V end was cut by 8 bases, the J end by 1 base, with 14 bases between. DNA of the CDR3: TGTGCCAGCCGATCTACAGGGAGGAACACCGGGGAGCTGTTTTTT. Translation: CASRSTGRNTGELFF.

The chain is built from TRBV27 and TRBJ1-5; 12 nucleotides line up with TRBD1. Trimming removed 8 bases from V and 7 bases from J; junction bases left unmatched: 9. The CDR3 is 15 residues long. From germline, CDR1 is MNHEY and CDR2 SMNVEV (reference sequence). CDR3 sequence: CASGAGTGGGQPQHF. The CDR3 nucleotides are TGTGCCAGCGGCGCCGGGACAGGGGGCGGACAGCCCCAGCATTTT.

This clone appeared once. The gene calls are TRBV28 and TRBJ1-5; D is perhaps TRBD1 (6 bases). There are 16 residues in the CDR3. With 1 base removed from V and 3 bases from J, the gap between germline ends came to 13 bases. Per the germline V gene, CDR1 is MDHEN and CDR2 is SYDVKM. DNA of the CDR3: TGTGCCAGCAGTTTATTAGGGGGAGACCTCAATCAGCCCCAGCATTTT. This gives the protein CASSLLGGDLNQPQHF. Complete variable domain (other parts from reference TRBV28 and TRBJ1-5): DVKVTQSSRYLVKRTGEKVFLECVQDMDHENMFWYRQDPGLGLRLIYFSYDVKMKEKGDIPEGYSVSREKKERFSLILESASTNQTSMYLCASSLLGGDLNQPQHFGDGTRLSIL.

V usage is TRBV28 and J usage is TRBJ2-3, with a possible D match to TRBD2 (7 bases). The V end was cut by 7 bases, the J end by 7 bases, with 21 bases between. The CDR3 has 15 residues. Germline CDR1 and CDR2: MDHEN and SYDVKM. CDR3 protein: CASNYVGGVENTQYF. CDR3 coding DNA: TGTGCCAGCAATTACGTAGGGGGGGTCGAAAATACGCAGTATTTT.

The J gene is TRBJ2-2, the V gene TRBV4-2; 10 bases are a match to TRBD2. Germline CDR1 LGHNA, CDR2 YNFKEQ. This CDR3 region has 16 residues. V shed 2 bases and J 1 base; nucleotides not matched to a gene: 1. DNA of the CDR3: TGTGCCAGCAGCCAAATAGCGGGGGGGAACACCGGGGAGCTGTTTTTT. Protein: CASSQIAGGNTGELFF.

The chain is built from TRBV11-2 and TRBJ2-3; maybe TRBD2 (6 bases). Trimming cost V 5 bases and J 0 bases, with 24 bases left between them. CDR1 is SGHAT and CDR2 is FQNNGV in the germline V gene. The CDR3 length is 19 residues. CDR3 loop: CASSPYRVRDWPSTDTQYF. CDR3 bases: TGTGCCAGCAGCCCTTATAGAGTCCGGGACTGGCCTAGCACAGATACGCAGTATTTT.

This rearrangement joins TRBV10-1 to TRBJ2-5; 10 bases agree with TRBD2. The V gene end was trimmed by 4 bases and the J gene end by 5 bases; junction bases not matched to a gene: 7. Germline lookup yields CDR1 WNHNN and CDR2 SYGVQD (reference sequence). The CDR3 consists of 15 residues. CDR3 DNA: TGCGCCAGCAGTGCCGCTAGCGGGGGTTGGGAGACCCAGTACTTC. Protein product: CASSAASGGWETQYF.

The J gene is TRBJ2-7, the V gene TRBV9, with 7 bases fitting TRBD1. The V gene end was trimmed by 3 bases and the J gene end by 2 bases; junction bases not matched to a gene: 2. The CDR3 contains 13 residues. CDR1 SGDLS and CDR2 YYNGEE come from the germline V gene. CDR3 residues: CASSAGTAYEQYF. The CDR3 DNA reads as TGTGCCAGCAGCGCCGGGACAGCCTACGAGCAGTACTTC.

The chain combines TRBV10-2 with TRBJ2-3; D perhaps matches TRBD2 (6 bases). The CDR3 is 14 amino acids. Germline values: CDR1 WSHSY, CDR2 SAAADI. The V end was cut by 1 base, the J end by 6 bases, with 11 bases between. This CDR3 is CASSEFAGSDTQYF. The CDR3 DNA reads as TGCGCCAGCAGTGAGTTCGCGGGAAGCGATACGCAGTATTTT.

The V call is TRBV7-3, the J call TRBJ2-1, with D perhaps TRBD2 (6 bases). The length of the CDR3 is 14 residues. Germline CDR1 and CDR2: SGHTA and FQGTGA. Trimming took off 1 base at V and 6 bases at J, with 10 bases between the two ends. The CDR3 here is CASSLSGNPNEQFF. DNA of the CDR3: TGTGCCAGCAGCTTAAGCGGGAACCCCAATGAGCAGTTCTTC.

CDR3 sequence: CASSPTLAGYYGYTF. CDR3 sequence (DNA): TGTGCCAGCAGTCCCACCCTTGCAGGGTACTATGGCTACACCTTC. This rearrangement joins TRBV6-2 or TRBV6-3 to TRBJ1-2; maybe TRBD1 (5 bases). The CDR3 extends over 15 amino acids. With 5 bases removed from V and 3 bases from J, the gap between germline ends came to 16 bases. Per germline, CDR1 MNHEY and CDR2 SVGEGT.

J is TRBJ2-1 and V is TRBV7-9, with TRBD1 matching 9 bases. The CDR3 length is 14 residues. Germline CDR1 and CDR2: SEHNR and FQNEAQ (reference sequence). With V trimmed by 6 bases and J by 7 bases, 7 bases remained unmatched. The CDR3 reads CASRRDREGNEQFF. In nucleotides, the CDR3 is TGTGCCAGCAGGCGGGACAGGGAAGGGAATGAGCAGTTCTTC.

V and J are TRBV6-2 or TRBV6-3 and TRBJ1-2; 9 bases agree with TRBD1. CDR1 is MNHEY, CDR2 SVGEGT, per germline. The CDR3 is 16 residues long. V shed 6 bases and J 5 bases; nucleotides not matched to a gene: 13. The CDR3 region is CASSPASRQGGYGYTF. The CDR3 DNA is TGTGCCAGCAGCCCTGCCTCCCGACAGGGGGGATATGGCTACACCTTC.

This clone has only one observation. CDR3 DNA sequence: TGTGCCAGTGAGGGAACCAATCAGCCCCAGCATTTT. Its translation: CASEGTNQPQHF. V is TRBV19 and J is TRBJ1-5; no clear D. Trimming cost V 8 bases and J 3 bases, with 8 bases left between them. The V gene's germline CDR1 is LNHDA and CDR2 SQIVND (reference sequence). The CDR3 length is 12 residues.

V is TRBV5-6 and J is TRBJ1-5; 8 bases line up with TRBD1. From germline, CDR1 is SGHDT and CDR2 YYEEEE. The CDR3 extends over 15 amino acids. J was trimmed by 4 bases and V by 0 bases; bases with no gene match: 3. The CDR3 is CASSLGTGFNQPQHF. The CDR3, as DNA: TGTGCCAGCAGCTTGGGGACAGGGTTTAATCAGCCCCAGCATTTT.

The V and J genes are TRBV5-8 and TRBJ1-6, with D possibly TRBD1 on 6 matching bases. Germline V CDR1 and CDR2: SGHTS, YDEGEE. Trimming took 2 bases from V and 0 from J, leaving 12 bases between them. The CDR3 contains 17 residues. DNA of the CDR3: TGTGCCAGCAGCTTTGAGGACAGTAGCTCCTATAATTCACCCCTCCACTTT. Its protein product is CASSFEDSSSYNSPLHF.

The chain joins TRBV6-6 to TRBJ1-6; 8 nucleotides align to TRBD1. The junction had 12 bases not matched to a gene; V was cut back by 5 bases and J by 0 bases. CDR3 size: 19 residues. Germline V CDR1 and CDR2: MNHNY, SVGAGI (reference sequence). CDR3 sequence: CASSQVGQALSSYNSPLHF. CDR3 coding DNA: TGTGCCAGCAGTCAGGTGGGACAGGCCCTAAGCTCCTATAATTCACCCCTCCACTTT.

The V call is TRBV11-2, the J call TRBJ1-2, with 7 bases lining up with TRBD1. The CDR3 runs 14 residues. Trimming took 1 base from V and 4 from J; bases not matched to a gene: 3. Germline assignment: CDR1 SGHAT and CDR2 FQNNGV. For the CDR3, the DNA is TGTGCCAGCAGCTTAGGGGGACAGTCCTATGGCTACACCTTC. This gives the protein CASSLGGQSYGYTF.